A selection of T cell receptor beta chains follows, all from one sample in a study of cytomegalovirus exposure and HLA in healthy donors. Method: immunoSEQ multiplex PCR; TCRdb's copy keeps in-frame clones and lacks some. This sample has 100,000 to 140,000 clones, with around 67% found just once. The material sequenced was PBMCs. These receptors were obtained from a woman in her thirties or forties in good health and CMV-seropositive. Each CDR3 is given with its conserved first and last residue.

V: TRBV9
J: TRBJ1-4
CDR3: CASSAGRGTGPEKLFF

V: TRBV7-9
J: TRBJ1-5
CDR3: CASSPAGTGDQPQHF

V: TRBV18
J: TRBJ2-2
CDR3: CASSPSGGRTGELFF

V: TRBV27
J: TRBJ2-7
CDR3: CASSFGSGNEQYF

V: TRBV2
J: TRBJ1-1
CDR3: CASRTGNEAFF

V: TRBV9
J: TRBJ1-4
CDR3: CASSVGWRGVATNEKLFF

V: TRBV9
J: TRBJ2-7
CDR3: CASSVAGGNWDEQYF

V: TRBV19
J: TRBJ1-3
CDR3: CASSFTGSGNTIYF

V: TRBV30
J: TRBJ1-1
CDR3: CAWKQGGMNTEAFF

V: TRBV10-3
J: TRBJ1-2
CDR3: CAISDRAGGMGYGYTF

V: TRBV23-1
J: TRBJ1-5
CDR3: CASLRRGDDSNQPQHF

V: TRBV6-6
J: TRBJ2-7
CDR3: CASSDSGGRVGEQYF

V: TRBV4-2
J: TRBJ1-6
CDR3: CASSQDTASYNSPLHF

V: TRBV4-1
J: TRBJ2-5
CDR3: CASSQTGAETQYF

V: TRBV30
J: TRBJ1-1
CDR3: CAWSRAWSTEAFF

V: TRBV4-2
J: TRBJ2-5
CDR3: CASSQEIGRAQETQYF

V: TRBV5-4
J: TRBJ1-2
CDR3: CASSFKTGNYGYTF

V: TRBV7-9
J: TRBJ2-7
CDR3: CASTTPGTGGYEQYF

V: TRBV5-1
J: TRBJ1-6
CDR3: CASSLELPSSYNSPLHF

V: TRBV30
J: TRBJ2-5
CDR3: CAWGAGETQYF

V: TRBV19
J: TRBJ2-7
CDR3: CASSIGQGAYEQYF

V: TRBV2
J: TRBJ2-1
CDR3: CASSLGTINEQFF

V: TRBV30
J: TRBJ1-2
CDR3: CAWSIFYGYTF

V: TRBV7-2
J: TRBJ1-1
CDR3: CASSRPEGVTEAFF

V: TRBV6-5
J: TRBJ2-4
CDR3: CASSRDRKNIQYF

V: TRBV6-5
J: TRBJ1-6
CDR3: CASSYSGGPYNSPLHF

V: TRBV14
J: TRBJ1-1
CDR3: CASSPHTNTEAFF

V: TRBV29-1
J: TRBJ1-1
CDR3: CSVDLGMNTEAFF

V: TRBV18
J: TRBJ1-5
CDR3: CASSPPGDRGSNQPQHF

V: TRBV7-9
J: TRBJ2-7
CDR3: CASSSRGAPYEQYF

V: TRBV6-5
J: TRBJ1-2
CDR3: CASSYSDRNYGYTF

V: TRBV7-3
J: TRBJ2-5
CDR3: CASSPQGAGGETQYF

V: TRBV9
J: TRBJ2-1
CDR3: CASSGTGTSRNEQFF